These T cell receptor beta chains were read from a single sample in a study of blood T cell repertoires in COVID-19. Sequencing used immunoSEQ multiplex PCR; TCRdb keeps in-frame clones, though not all of them. The top ten hold 8.1% of the sample, which has 150,000 or so clones, 79% seen once. Material for sequencing was peripheral blood. All receptors derive from a woman aged 55-70 years with COVID-19, enrolled during active disease. Both conserved end residues are part of each CDR3. The D gene is left open where the match is weak. Only some rows state a clone size, as once, few, many or a class for expanded clones.

d_gene: NA
v_gene: TRBV11-2
abundance: NA
j_gene: TRBJ1-6
CDR3nt: TGTGCCAGCAGCCCATCAGATTTTTCACCCCTCCACTTT
CDR3aa: CASSPSDFSPLHF

d_gene: TRBD1
v_gene: TRBV19
abundance: few
j_gene: TRBJ2-3
CDR3nt: TGTGCCAGTAGTATGCCCGGGACAGGGAGGACAGATACGCAGTATTTT
CDR3aa: CASSMPGTGRTDTQYF

d_gene: TRBD2
v_gene: TRBV5-4
abundance: few
j_gene: TRBJ2-1
CDR3nt: TGTGCCAGCAGCCGTGGGACTAGCGGCACCTACAATGAGCAGTTCTTC
CDR3aa: CASSRGTSGTYNEQFF

d_gene: NA
v_gene: TRBV10-2
abundance: few
j_gene: TRBJ1-1
CDR3nt: TGCGCCAGCAGTGACGGACTCGAGAACACTGAAGCTTTCTTT
CDR3aa: CASSDGLENTEAFF

d_gene: TRBD1
v_gene: TRBV9
abundance: few
j_gene: TRBJ2-5
CDR3nt: TGTGCCAGCAGCCCTTCCCTCGGGACAGACGTACAAGAGACCCAGTACTTC
CDR3aa: CASSPSLGTDVQETQYF

d_gene: NA
v_gene: TRBV4-1
abundance: NA
j_gene: TRBJ1-2
CDR3nt: TGCGCCAGCAGCCAAGATCGGGACACGGGCTATGGCTACACCTTC
CDR3aa: CASSQDRDTGYGYTF

d_gene: TRBD2
v_gene: TRBV19
abundance: NA
j_gene: TRBJ2-3
CDR3nt: TGTGCCAGTAGTAGATCAGCGGGAGGAGGGGATACGCAGTATTTT
CDR3aa: CASSRSAGGGDTQYF

d_gene: TRBD2
v_gene: TRBV28
abundance: NA
j_gene: TRBJ2-5
CDR3nt: TGTGCCAGCAGGTCAAGGACTAGCGGGAGGGCCGGAGAGACCCAGTACTTC
CDR3aa: CASRSRTSGRAGETQYF

d_gene: TRBD1
v_gene: TRBV28
abundance: once
j_gene: TRBJ2-7
CDR3nt: TGTGCCAGCAGCAAGCTCAGGGGGTGGTACGAGCAGTACTTC
CDR3aa: CASSKLRGWYEQYF

d_gene: NA
v_gene: TRBV19
abundance: NA
j_gene: TRBJ1-5
CDR3nt: TGTGCCAGTAGTTCGGGATTTTGGACCCATTTT
CDR3aa: CASSSGFWTHF

d_gene: NA
v_gene: TRBV7-8
abundance: NA
j_gene: TRBJ2-1
CDR3nt: TGTGCCAGCAGCCCTGGGGAGCTCCCGGTTTTGGGGCAGTTCTTC
CDR3aa: CASSPGELPVLGQFF

d_gene: TRBD1
v_gene: TRBV28
abundance: NA
j_gene: TRBJ1-2
CDR3nt: TGTGCCAGCAGGGATAGGGACAGGTCTAACTATGGCTACACCTTC
CDR3aa: CASRDRDRSNYGYTF

d_gene: TRBD1
v_gene: TRBV27
abundance: NA
j_gene: TRBJ2-3
CDR3nt: TGTGCCAGCAGTACTGGACAGGGTGTCTCAGATACGCAGTATTTT
CDR3aa: CASSTGQGVSDTQYF

d_gene: NA
v_gene: TRBV19
abundance: few
j_gene: TRBJ2-1
CDR3nt: TGTGCCAGTAGTTTCGTCCCAGATTATGAGCAGTTCTTC
CDR3aa: CASSFVPDYEQFF

d_gene: TRBD1
v_gene: TRBV11-2
abundance: few
j_gene: TRBJ1-2
CDR3nt: TGTGCCAGCAGCTTAGCTGCTACAGGGGATTATGGCTACACCTTC
CDR3aa: CASSLAATGDYGYTF

d_gene: TRBD1
v_gene: TRBV5-5
abundance: NA
j_gene: TRBJ2-3
CDR3nt: TGTGCCAGCAGCCCGTTAGGGGGCGCATCTAGCACAGATACGCAGTATTTT
CDR3aa: CASSPLGGASSTDTQYF

d_gene: NA
v_gene: TRBV6-1
abundance: once
j_gene: TRBJ1-4
CDR3nt: TGTGCCAGCAGTGACCGTGGCGGGACGGATGAAAAACTGTTTTTT
CDR3aa: CASSDRGGTDEKLFF

d_gene: NA
v_gene: TRBV5-1
abundance: NA
j_gene: TRBJ2-6
CDR3nt: TGCGCCAGCAGCTTAGTTCAGGTGTCTGGGGCCAACGTCCTGACTTTC
CDR3aa: CASSLVQVSGANVLTF

d_gene: TRBD1
v_gene: TRBV4-3
abundance: NA
j_gene: TRBJ1-2
CDR3nt: TGCGCCAGCAGCCAAGTTCAGGGGGCGGAAGTTGGTGGCTACACCTTC
CDR3aa: CASSQVQGAEVGGYTF

d_gene: NA
v_gene: TRBV2
abundance: NA
j_gene: TRBJ1-1
CDR3nt: TGTGCCAGCAGTGAGGGGGCAGGGTTCGGGTCTGAAGCTTTCTTT
CDR3aa: CASSEGAGFGSEAFF

d_gene: NA
v_gene: TRBV9
abundance: NA
j_gene: TRBJ2-2
CDR3nt: TGTGCCAGCGAGGGTCTGAACACCGGGGAGCTGTTTTTT
CDR3aa: CASEGLNTGELFF

d_gene: NA
v_gene: TRBV6-5
abundance: NA
j_gene: TRBJ2-3
CDR3nt: TGTGCCAGCTCAGCGGGCCCGCGCTTGGATACGCAGTATTTT
CDR3aa: CASSAGPRLDTQYF

d_gene: TRBD2
v_gene: TRBV28
abundance: once
j_gene: TRBJ2-7
CDR3nt: TGTGCCAGCAGTCCCAACGGGGGACTAGCGGGATACTGGGGCCACGAGCAGTACTTC
CDR3aa: CASSPNGGLAGYWGHEQYF

d_gene: TRBD1
v_gene: TRBV5-1
abundance: NA
j_gene: TRBJ1-2
CDR3nt: TGCGCCAGCAGCTTGGGGCCTGACAGGGCGCTCTATGGCTACACCTTC
CDR3aa: CASSLGPDRALYGYTF

d_gene: TRBD1
v_gene: TRBV5-3
abundance: NA
j_gene: TRBJ1-2
CDR3nt: TGTGCCAGAAGCCCGGACAGGGAGGATGGCTACACCTTC
CDR3aa: CARSPDREDGYTF

d_gene: NA
v_gene: TRBV28
abundance: NA
j_gene: TRBJ2-2
CDR3nt: TGTGCCGCCCGGACTCTGGCCACCGGGGAGCTGTTTTTT
CDR3aa: CAARTLATGELFF

d_gene: NA
v_gene: TRBV7-2
abundance: NA
j_gene: TRBJ1-2
CDR3nt: TGTGCCAGCAGCTTAACGAGACGAAGGACGTTCGGGGACTATGGCTACACCTTC
CDR3aa: CASSLTRRRTFGDYGYTF

d_gene: NA
v_gene: TRBV5-1
abundance: NA
j_gene: TRBJ1-5
CDR3nt: TGCGCCAGCAGTTATCAATTCGACCGGGACTTACGTTCCGAGGGGAGCAATCAGCCCCAGCATTTT
CDR3aa: CASSYQFDRDLRSEGSNQPQHF

d_gene: NA
v_gene: TRBV18
abundance: NA
j_gene: TRBJ2-2
CDR3nt: TGTGCCAGCTCACCACCTTCCAGGGATTCCGGGGAGCTGTTTTTT
CDR3aa: CASSPPSRDSGELFF

d_gene: TRBD1
v_gene: TRBV18
abundance: NA
j_gene: TRBJ1-5
CDR3nt: TGTGCCAGCTCACCACCAACAGGGGGTCAGCCCCAGCATTTT
CDR3aa: CASSPPTGGQPQHF

d_gene: NA
v_gene: TRBV18
abundance: NA
j_gene: TRBJ2-5
CDR3nt: TGTGCCAGCTCACCACCTAGCGCGCCAGGAACCCAGTACTTC
CDR3aa: CASSPPSAPGTQYF

d_gene: TRBD2
v_gene: TRBV30
abundance: NA
j_gene: TRBJ2-1
CDR3nt: TGTGCCCGTAGTGCGGGAGAAGATAATGAGCAGTTCTTC
CDR3aa: CARSAGEDNEQFF

d_gene: NA
v_gene: TRBV5-6
abundance: NA
j_gene: TRBJ1-2
CDR3nt: TGTGCCAGCACCCCTCTTTATCAGGGTAGGGAATATGGCTACACCTTC
CDR3aa: CASTPLYQGREYGYTF

d_gene: NA
v_gene: TRBV7-2
abundance: NA
j_gene: TRBJ2-1
CDR3nt: TGTGCCAGCAGCAAAAGTCAGTATCTTTACAATGAGCAGTTCTTC
CDR3aa: CASSKSQYLYNEQFF